The 21 T cell receptor beta chains given below trace back to one sample, sequenced in a study of CD8+ T cells in alopecia areata. The treatment here: oral pan-JAK inhibitor, 5-10 mg twice daily. RNA was extracted and reverse transcribed into cDNA as the sequencing template. Sequenced by immunoSEQ multiplex PCR; TCRdb stores in-frame clones only, minus some. Of approximately 200,000 clones listed, 55% to 70% were seen once; the top ten hold 5.5% to 6%. The starting material was CD4+ T cells sorted from blood, obtained at week 24, from a patient treated with tofacitinib. The receptors originated from a human donor with alopecia areata.

The rearrangement links TRBV18 to TRBJ2-3; the D gene is possibly TRBD1 (5 bases). The germline V and J ends were trimmed by 3 bases and 5 bases, with 9 bases remaining between them. The CDR3 spans 13 residues. CDR1 KGHSH and CDR2 LQKENI come from the germline V gene. This chain's CDR3 is CASSPAGLDTQYF. The CDR3 DNA follows: TGTGCCAGCTCACCGGCAGGGCTAGATACGCAGTATTTT.

The chain has TRBV5-1 and TRBJ2-1; 9 bases are a match to TRBD1. Trimming took 3 bases from V and 3 from J; bases not matched to a gene: 4. The germline V gene encodes CDR1 SGHRS and CDR2 YFSETQ. The CDR3 is made up of 15 amino acids. The CDR3 region is CASSSDRGNYNEQFF. The CDR3 DNA sequence: TGCGCCAGCAGCTCGGACAGGGGAAACTACAATGAGCAGTTCTTC.

This chain links TRBV2 with TRBJ1-1; TRBD1 is a possible D gene (6 bases). There are 12 residues in the CDR3. CDR1 is SNHLY, CDR2 FYNNEI, per germline. The V end was cut by 6 bases, the J end by 4 bases, with 9 bases between. The CDR3, as DNA: TGTGCCAGCAGGCCGACAGGCACTGAAGCTTTCTTT. This gives the protein CASRPTGTEAFF. The whole variable domain, remainder taken from reference TRBV2 and TRBJ1-1, is EPEVTQTPSHQVTQMGQEVILRCVPISNHLYFYWYRQILGQKVEFLVSFYNNEISEKSEIFDDQFSVERPDGSNFTLKIRSTKLEDSAMYFCASRPTGTEAFFGQGTRLTVV.

This sequence joins TRBV7-2 and TRBJ2-5, with TRBD2 identical over 10 bases. V trimming: 1 base; J trimming: 0 bases; junction bases outside the gene matches: 8. This CDR3 has 18 residues. CDR1 and CDR2 from the germline V gene are SGHTA and FQGNSA. CDR3 in DNA: TGTGCCAGCAGCTTAGATCGGTCGGGACTAGCGCACCAAGAGACCCAGTACTTC. Translated, it gives CASSLDRSGLAHQETQYF.

Turning to this clone: The junction differs from germline at one of its ends, possibly a read error. The genes are TRBV25-1 and TRBJ1-5; D not certain. CDR3 size: 9 residues. CDR1 and CDR2 from the germline V gene are MGHDK and SYGVNS. CDR3 sequence: CASNSFRGF. The CDR3 nucleotides are TGTGCCAGCAATTCGTTTCGTGGCTTT.

The rearrangement links TRBV5-5 to TRBJ2-3; D gene ambiguous. Germline V gene data show CDR1 as SGHKS and CDR2 as YYEKEE (reference sequence). Trimming removed 1 base at V and 0 bases at J, with 6 bases between. The CDR3 covers 14 residues. The CDR3 DNA follows: TGTGCCAGCAGCTTGACACGTAGCACAGATACGCAGTATTTT. This sequence encodes CASSLTRSTDTQYF. The complete variable domain, with remaining parts taken from reference TRBV5-5 and TRBJ2-3, reads DAGVTQSPTHLIKTRGQQVTLRCSPISGHKSVSWYQQVLGQGPQFIFQYYEKEERGRGNFPDRFSARQFPNYSSELNVNALLLGDSALYLCASSLTRSTDTQYFGPGTRLTVL.

This chain uses TRBV29-1 with TRBJ2-4; D assignment may be TRBD1 or TRBD2 (6 bases each). CDR3 size: 13 residues. Trimming removed 5 bases from V and 6 bases from J, with 14 bases in between. Per the germline V gene, CDR1 is SQVTM and CDR2 is ANQGSEA. The CDR3 region has the DNA TGCAGCGTTTCGGGGGCAGGTAGAAACATTCAGTACTTC. Protein: CSVSGAGRNIQYF. Variable domain in full (rest from reference TRBV29-1 and TRBJ2-4): SAVISQKPSRDICQRGTSLTIQCQVDSQVTMMFWYRQQPGQSLTLIATANQGSEATYESGFVIDKFPISRPNLTFSTLTVSNMSPEDSSIYLCSVSGAGRNIQYFGAGTRLSVL.

The chain is built from TRBV7-2 and TRBJ2-5; D ambiguous. The germline V and J ends were trimmed by 5 bases and 4 bases, with 11 bases remaining between them. The V gene's germline CDR1 is SGHTA and CDR2 FQGNSA. The CDR3 loop spans 13 amino acids. The CDR3 DNA follows: TGTGCCAGCAGCAGAATAATGCGAGAGACCCAGTACTTC. Its translation: CASSRIMRETQYF.

Only a few counts were recorded for this clone. This rearrangement joins TRBV4-1 to TRBJ2-7, with D tentatively TRBD2 (6 bases). Trimming took off 1 base at V and 3 bases at J, with 10 bases between the two ends. Germline V gene lookup returns CDR1 MGHRA and CDR2 YSYEKL. The CDR3 consists of 14 residues. The CDR3 spells CASSQASEYYEQYF. The CDR3 DNA reads TGCGCCAGCAGCCAAGCTAGCGAGTACTACGAGCAGTACTTC.

This clone appeared a few times. The V and J genes are TRBV25-1 and TRBJ2-5; 12 bases line up with TRBD1. V was pared by 4 bases and J by 5 bases, with 5 bases of the junction left unmatched. Germline V lookup: CDR1 MGHDK, CDR2 SYGVNS. This CDR3 has 15 amino acids. The CDR3, as DNA: TGTGCCAGCAGTGGGGACAGGGGGCCGAGGGAGACCCAGTACTTC. Its translation: CASSGDRGPRETQYF.

CDR3: CASSEGQGYAEAFF. In DNA, the CDR3 is TGTGCCAGCAGCGAGGGACAGGGATACGCTGAAGCTTTCTTT. V and J are TRBV7-9 and TRBJ1-1; 9 positions agree with TRBD1. The V segment lost 5 bases and the J segment 6 bases; nucleotides outside the gene matches: 7. The length of the CDR3 is 14 residues. CDR1 is SEHNR and CDR2 is FQNEAQ in the germline V gene (reference sequence).

The chain employs TRBV7-2 and TRBJ2-7, with 12 bases identical to TRBD1. The CDR3 is 16 residues long. Germline CDR1 and CDR2: SGHTA and FQGNSA. V was pared by 4 bases and J by 5 bases, with 9 bases of the junction left unmatched. CDR3 nucleotide sequence: TGTGCCAGCAGCTCCGAGGGGACAGGGGGCCCAAACGAGCAGTACTTC. As protein: CASSSEGTGGPNEQYF.

The chain has TRBV7-9 and TRBJ2-2; D might be TRBD1 or TRBD2, each matching 5 bases. This CDR3 is built from 12 residues. V was clipped by 11 bases and J by 1 base, with 8 bases between them. Per germline, CDR1 SEHNR and CDR2 FQNEAQ (reference sequence). The CDR3 is CAWDLNTGELFF. The CDR3 DNA sequence: TGTGCCTGGGACCTGAACACCGGGGAGCTGTTTTTT. The full variable domain, rest sourced from reference TRBV7-9 and TRBJ2-2, is DTGVSQNPRHKITKRGQNVTFRCDPISEHNRLYWYRQTLGQGPEFLTYFQNEAQLEKSRLLSDRFSAERPKGSFSTLEIQRTEQGDSAMYLCAWDLNTGELFFGEGSRLTVL.

This clone occurred a few times. This rearrangement joins TRBV11-2 to TRBJ2-1; possibly TRBD1 for D (6 bases). The CDR3 has 13 residues. The germline V gene encodes CDR1 SGHAT and CDR2 FQNNGV. The V end was cut by 1 base, the J end by 6 bases, with 7 bases between. CDR3 sequence reads: CASSLGGGNEQFF. The CDR3 DNA reads TGTGCCAGCAGCTTAGGAGGGGGCAATGAGCAGTTCTTC.

This clone was seen a few times. The chain couples TRBV7-2 to TRBJ2-7; TRBD2 aligns across 8 bases. V gave up 5 bases and J gave up 4 bases; unmatched junction bases: 10. Germline CDR1 SGHTA, CDR2 FQGNSA. The CDR3 length is 15 residues. This CDR3 is CASSPWGGGMYEQYF. CDR3 bases: TGTGCCAGCAGCCCCTGGGGCGGGGGGATGTACGAGCAGTACTTC.

V and J are TRBV15 and TRBJ2-5; 7 bases fit TRBD2. Looked up from germline, CDR1 is LNHNV and CDR2 is YYDKDF (reference sequence). Trimming removed 3 bases from V and 3 bases from J; junction bases left unmatched: 7. The CDR3 runs 15 residues. The CDR3 sequence: CATSRNSGTEETQYF. CDR3 nucleotide sequence: TGTGCCACCAGCAGGAACAGCGGGACGGAAGAGACCCAGTACTTC.

The chain joins TRBV7-2 to TRBJ1-2; 10 positions agree with TRBD1. The trim removed 5 bases at V and 2 bases at J, leaving 5 bases unmatched. The CDR3 extends over 15 amino acids. Germline values: CDR1 SGHTA, CDR2 FQGNSA. In nucleotides, the CDR3 is TGTGCCAGCAGCGCTGGGGACAGGGGAAACTATGGCTACACCTTC. Its protein product is CASSAGDRGNYGYTF.

This rearrangement joins TRBV2 to TRBJ2-5; tentative D call: TRBD1 (5 bases). The V end lost 7 bases, the J end lost 4 bases, and 10 bases lay between the germline ends. CDR1 is SNHLY and CDR2 is FYNNEI in the germline V gene. There are 12 residues in the CDR3. CDR3 DNA: TGTGCCAGCATAGGGGAAGGAGAGACCCAGTACTTC. This sequence encodes CASIGEGETQYF.

This sequence joins TRBV4-2 and TRBJ2-3; tentatively, D is TRBD1 (6 bases). V lost 0 bases and J lost 5, with 6 bases in between. The CDR3 runs 13 residues. CDR1 is LGHNA and CDR2 is YNFKEQ in the germline V gene. This CDR3 reads CASSQEGGDTQYF. The CDR3 DNA is TGTGCCAGCAGCCAAGAAGGGGGAGATACGCAGTATTTT.

This clone was found a few times. This chain joins TRBV5-6 and TRBJ1-1, with no clear D. Trimming shortened V by 0 bases and J by 8 bases, and 20 bases separated the two germline ends. The CDR3 runs to 16 residues. Germline loops: CDR1 SGHDT, CDR2 YYEEEE. CDR3 sequence: CASSLVSGSASREAFF. CDR3 sequence (DNA): TGTGCCAGCAGCTTGGTATCGGGCAGCGCTTCGAGGGAAGCTTTCTTT.

The chain joins TRBV27 to TRBJ2-7, with D hard to call. The CDR3 has 14 amino acids. Germline V CDR1 and CDR2: MNHEY, SMNVEV (reference sequence). Trimming shortened V by 3 bases and J by 0 bases, and 9 bases separated the two germline ends. The CDR3 bases are TGTGCCAGCAGTTTTTCGGATGCCTCCTACGAGCAGTACTTC. This codes for CASSFSDASYEQYF.